These T cell receptor beta chains were read from a single sample in a study of blood T cell repertoires in COVID-19. The protocol was immunoSEQ multiplex PCR, while the TCRdb copy is restricted to in-frame clones and leaves out a portion. The sample has some 250,000 clones, around nine tenths seen once. The sequencing input was peripheral blood. These receptor sequences come from a woman in her forties who had recovered from COVID-19. Each CDR3 is given with its conserved first and last residue. D genes are given only for firm matches. Some rows have no size entry. The others give once, few or many, or a class for an expanded clone.

abundance: NA; d_gene: TRBD1; j_gene: TRBJ1-2; v_gene: TRBV19; CDR3aa: CASSRTGGDYGYTF; CDR3nt: TGTGCCAGTAGCCGAACAGGGGGGGACTATGGCTACACCTTC
abundance: NA; d_gene: NA; j_gene: TRBJ1-6; v_gene: TRBV28; CDR3aa: CASSRQGPSPLHF; CDR3nt: TGTGCCAGCAGCAGGCAGGGGCCCTCACCCCTCCACTTT
abundance: NA; d_gene: TRBD2; j_gene: TRBJ2-3; v_gene: TRBV9; CDR3aa: CASSARAGTSGRADHPDTQYF; CDR3nt: TGTGCCAGCAGCGCGAGGGCCGGGACTAGCGGGAGGGCCGATCACCCAGATACGCAGTATTTT
abundance: NA; d_gene: NA; j_gene: TRBJ2-5; v_gene: TRBV7-8; CDR3aa: CASSSRGRVQYF; CDR3nt: TGTGCCAGCAGCTCCCGGGGTCGGGTACAGTACTTC
abundance: NA; d_gene: TRBD2; j_gene: TRBJ2-7; v_gene: TRBV7-2; CDR3aa: CASSFSGSGYEQYF; CDR3nt: TGTGCCAGCAGCTTTAGCGGGAGTGGGTACGAGCAGTACTTC
abundance: NA; d_gene: TRBD2; j_gene: TRBJ2-7; v_gene: TRBV9; CDR3aa: CASSAAGTSPSGGQYF; CDR3nt: TGTGCCAGCAGCGCCGCCGGGACTAGCCCGTCAGGAGGGCAGTACTTC
abundance: NA; d_gene: TRBD2; j_gene: TRBJ2-4; v_gene: TRBV9; CDR3aa: CASSVGGSGGGNIQYF; CDR3nt: TGTGCCAGCAGCGTAGGCGGGAGTGGGGGAGGAAACATTCAGTACTTC
abundance: NA; d_gene: NA; j_gene: TRBJ1-3; v_gene: TRBV7-9; CDR3aa: CASSPLSVSGNTIYF; CDR3nt: TGTGCCAGCAGCCCCCTATCCGTCTCTGGAAACACCATATATTTT
abundance: NA; d_gene: TRBD1; j_gene: TRBJ1-2; v_gene: TRBV6-5; CDR3aa: CASSPGQGGPYGYTF; CDR3nt: TGTGCCAGCAGTCCGGGACAGGGGGGCCCCTATGGCTACACCTTC
abundance: few; d_gene: NA; j_gene: TRBJ1-6; v_gene: TRBV6-5; CDR3aa: CASTNRGFNSPLHF; CDR3nt: TGTGCCAGCACCAACCGGGGTTTCAATTCACCCCTCCACTTT
abundance: NA; d_gene: TRBD1; j_gene: TRBJ2-2; v_gene: TRBV19; CDR3aa: CASSLRTGKNTGELFF; CDR3nt: TGTGCCAGTAGTTTACGGACAGGGAAGAACACCGGGGAGCTGTTTTTT
abundance: few; d_gene: NA; j_gene: TRBJ2-7; v_gene: TRBV30; CDR3aa: CAWSRPREQYF; CDR3nt: TGTGCCTGGAGTAGGCCTAGGGAGCAGTACTTC
abundance: NA; d_gene: NA; j_gene: TRBJ2-6; v_gene: TRBV4-3; CDR3aa: CASSQEEASGANVLTF; CDR3nt: TGCGCCAGCAGCCAAGAGGAGGCCTCTGGGGCCAACGTCCTGACTTTC
abundance: few; d_gene: NA; j_gene: TRBJ2-7; v_gene: TRBV20-1; CDR3aa: CSARAGYEQYF; CDR3nt: TGCAGTGCTAGGGCGGGGTACGAGCAGTACTTC
abundance: NA; d_gene: NA; j_gene: TRBJ1-3; v_gene: TRBV3-1/TRBV3-2; CDR3aa: CASSQDGGFSGNTIYF; CDR3nt: TGTGCCAGCAGCCAAGATGGGGGGTTCTCTGGAAACACCATATATTTT
abundance: once; d_gene: TRBD2; j_gene: TRBJ2-1; v_gene: TRBV14; CDR3aa: CASSQDRLAGVRSYNEQFF; CDR3nt: TGTGCCAGCAGCCAAGATCGCCTAGCGGGAGTTCGGTCCTACAATGAGCAGTTCTTC
abundance: NA; d_gene: TRBD2; j_gene: TRBJ2-7; v_gene: TRBV14; CDR3aa: CASSQERREGSYEQYF; CDR3nt: TGTGCCAGCAGCCAAGAGCGGCGGGAGGGGTCCTACGAGCAGTACTTC
abundance: NA; d_gene: NA; j_gene: TRBJ1-5; v_gene: TRBV2; CDR3aa: CASSEGGRRPNQPQHF; CDR3nt: TGTGCCAGCAGTGAAGGGGGCAGGCGACCCAATCAGCCCCAGCATTTT
abundance: once; d_gene: NA; j_gene: TRBJ2-7; v_gene: TRBV2; CDR3aa: CASSEGTVYEQYF; CDR3nt: TGTGCCAGCAGTGAAGGGACAGTATACGAGCAGTACTTC
abundance: NA; d_gene: NA; j_gene: TRBJ2-2; v_gene: TRBV7-7; CDR3aa: CASSPTVGGELFF; CDR3nt: TGTGCTAGCAGCCCTACAGTGGGCGGGGAGCTGTTTTTT
abundance: NA; d_gene: NA; j_gene: TRBJ1-1; v_gene: TRBV28; CDR3aa: CASRLQGRTEAFF; CDR3nt: TGTGCCAGCAGACTCCAGGGGCGGACTGAAGCTTTCTTT
abundance: NA; d_gene: TRBD2; j_gene: TRBJ2-3; v_gene: TRBV30; CDR3aa: CAWSVSGGFRYF; CDR3nt: TGTGCCTGGAGTGTATCGGGGGGTTTTCGGTATTTT
abundance: NA; d_gene: NA; j_gene: TRBJ1-2; v_gene: TRBV5-1; CDR3aa: CASSLASRANYGYTF; CDR3nt: TGCGCCAGCAGCTTGGCAAGCCGAGCTAACTATGGCTACACCTTC
abundance: NA; d_gene: NA; j_gene: TRBJ2-1; v_gene: TRBV7-3; CDR3aa: CASSPLGGEQFF; CDR3nt: TGTGCCAGCAGCCCCTTGGGAGGTGAGCAGTTCTTC
abundance: NA; d_gene: NA; j_gene: TRBJ1-1; v_gene: TRBV21-1; CDR3aa: CASSKVRTGQAFF; CDR3nt: TGTGCCAGCAGCAAAGTAAGGACAGGGCAGGCTTTCTTT
abundance: few; d_gene: TRBD2; j_gene: TRBJ2-3; v_gene: TRBV6-1; CDR3aa: CASSDPSGGRYGTDTQYF; CDR3nt: TGTGCCAGCAGTGACCCCTCGGGCGGGAGGTATGGCACAGATACGCAGTATTTT
abundance: NA; d_gene: TRBD1; j_gene: TRBJ1-1; v_gene: TRBV28; CDR3aa: CASSPRWQGVTEAFF; CDR3nt: TGTGCCAGCAGCCCGAGGTGGCAGGGGGTCACTGAAGCTTTCTTT
abundance: NA; d_gene: NA; j_gene: TRBJ1-1; v_gene: TRBV14; CDR3aa: CASTPMGGGAVNTEAFF; CDR3nt: TGTGCCAGCACCCCCATGGGAGGGGGAGCGGTGAACACTGAAGCTTTCTTT
abundance: NA; d_gene: NA; j_gene: TRBJ2-4; v_gene: TRBV7-9; CDR3aa: CASSLSSAKNIQYF; CDR3nt: TGTGCCAGCAGCTTAAGCTCAGCCAAAAACATTCAGTACTTC
abundance: NA; d_gene: NA; j_gene: TRBJ2-5; v_gene: TRBV28; CDR3aa: CASSLLGGNQETQYF; CDR3nt: TGTGCCAGCAGCCTACTTGGAGGGAACCAAGAGACCCAGTACTTC
abundance: NA; d_gene: TRBD1; j_gene: TRBJ2-5; v_gene: TRBV9; CDR3aa: CASSPARQGRETQYF; CDR3nt: TGTGCCAGCAGCCCCGCAAGACAGGGCCGGGAGACCCAGTACTTC
abundance: few; d_gene: NA; j_gene: TRBJ1-5; v_gene: TRBV6-5; CDR3aa: CASSYRGGNQPQHF; CDR3nt: TGTGCCAGCAGTTACCGCGGGGGCAATCAGCCCCAGCATTTT
abundance: NA; d_gene: NA; j_gene: TRBJ1-1; v_gene: TRBV7-2; CDR3aa: CASSLPTGFSTEAFF; CDR3nt: TGTGCCAGCAGCTTACCCACAGGGTTTAGCACTGAAGCTTTCTTT
abundance: NA; d_gene: TRBD1; j_gene: TRBJ1-2; v_gene: TRBV6-2/TRBV6-3; CDR3aa: CASSSTGVHGYTF; CDR3nt: TGTGCCAGCAGCTCGACAGGGGTGCATGGCTACACCTTC
abundance: NA; d_gene: TRBD1; j_gene: TRBJ1-2; v_gene: TRBV10-3; CDR3aa: CAIPQDSQGAAYGYTF; CDR3nt: TGTGCCATCCCTCAAGACTCACAGGGGGCGGCCTATGGCTACACCTTC